This T cell receptor beta chain appears in the sequencing data of a study of shared clonotypes between healthy human individuals. Study donors comprised healthy, HIV-negative adults devoid of recent acute infection or vaccination. Genomic DNA of unsorted samples came from 85 million to 90 million PBMCs. This clone showed up just a few times. The antigen remains undetermined. Genomic DNA belonging to each subset was distributed in equal measure over several immunoSEQ plates. Assay used: immunoSEQ multiplex PCR; TCRdb lists only in-frame clones, some missing. The sample carries about 450,000 clones, approximately 79% recorded once. Study observations and caveats: Clonotype sharing among donors likely depends on sequencing depth.

The specimen was PBMCs. The clonotype was recovered from a woman aged 40 to 49 in good health. Some clones in this sample may be carry-over from other donors' samples.

The DNA for the CDR3 is TGTGCCAGCAGTTCCTTTGTGGCAGATTACTCCTACGAGCAGTACTTC. Translating gives CASSSFVADYSYEQYF. The chain recombines TRBV27 with TRBJ2-7; the D is unclear. The CDR3 consists of 16 residues. V lost 4 bases and J lost 0, with 16 bases in between. Per germline, CDR1 MNHEY and CDR2 SMNVEV (reference sequence).